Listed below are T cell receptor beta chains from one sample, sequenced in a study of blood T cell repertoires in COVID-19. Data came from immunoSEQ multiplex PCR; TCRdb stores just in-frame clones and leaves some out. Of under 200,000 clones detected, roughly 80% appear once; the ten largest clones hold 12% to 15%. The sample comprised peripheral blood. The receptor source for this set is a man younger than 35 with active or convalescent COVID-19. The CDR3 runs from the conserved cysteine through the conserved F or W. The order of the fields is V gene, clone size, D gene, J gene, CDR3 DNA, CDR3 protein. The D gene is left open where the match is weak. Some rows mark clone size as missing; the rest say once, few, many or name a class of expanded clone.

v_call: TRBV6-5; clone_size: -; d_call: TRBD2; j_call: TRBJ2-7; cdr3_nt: TGTGCCAGCAGTTCGGGACTAGCGGGAGTCTACGAGCAGTACTTC; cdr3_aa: CASSSGLAGVYEQYF
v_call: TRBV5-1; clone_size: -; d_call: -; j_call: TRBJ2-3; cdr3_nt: TGCGCCAGCAGACTAGCCTTTAGCACAGATACGCAGTATTTT; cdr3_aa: CASRLAFSTDTQYF
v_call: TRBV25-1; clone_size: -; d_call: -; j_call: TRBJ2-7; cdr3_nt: TGTGCCAGCAGTGGGACAAGTAACAGAACCATCTACGAGCAGTACTTC; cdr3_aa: CASSGTSNRTIYEQYF
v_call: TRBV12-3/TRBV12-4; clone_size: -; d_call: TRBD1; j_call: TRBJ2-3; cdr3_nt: TGTTCGCAGGGGGTCGGGACAGATACGCAGTATTTT; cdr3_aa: CSQGVGTDTQYF
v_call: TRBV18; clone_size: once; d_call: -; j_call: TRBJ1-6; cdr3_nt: TGTGCCAGCTCACCACGGGCAAAACAGGATTCACCCCTCCACTTT; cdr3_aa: CASSPRAKQDSPLHF
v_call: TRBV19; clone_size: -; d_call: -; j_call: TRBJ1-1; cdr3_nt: TGTGCCAGTAGTATTGGGCAATGGGACACTGAAGCTTTCTTT; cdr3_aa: CASSIGQWDTEAFF
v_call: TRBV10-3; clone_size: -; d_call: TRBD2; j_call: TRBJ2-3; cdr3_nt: TGTGCCATCAGTACCAGCCCGGGACGGGGGGACACAGATACGCAGTATTTT; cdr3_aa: CAISTSPGRGDTDTQYF
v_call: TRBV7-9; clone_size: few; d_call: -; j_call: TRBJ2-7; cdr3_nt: TGTGCCAGCAGCTTTAGTTCCACCTCCTACGAGCAGTACTTC; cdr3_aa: CASSFSSTSYEQYF
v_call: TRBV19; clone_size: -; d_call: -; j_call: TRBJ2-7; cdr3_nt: TGTGCCAGTAGTATCGGGGGTACAGGGGTCTCTCCTTCCTACGAGCAGTACTTC; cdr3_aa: CASSIGGTGVSPSYEQYF
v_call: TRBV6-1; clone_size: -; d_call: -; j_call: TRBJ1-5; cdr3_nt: TGTGCCAGCAGTGGGGATACAGGAGATAGCAATCAGCCCCAGCATTTT; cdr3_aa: CASSGDTGDSNQPQHF
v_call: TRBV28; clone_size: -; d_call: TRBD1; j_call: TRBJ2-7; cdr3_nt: TGTGCCAGCAGGCCGACCGGGACAGGGCGTTACGAGCAGTACTTC; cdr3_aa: CASRPTGTGRYEQYF
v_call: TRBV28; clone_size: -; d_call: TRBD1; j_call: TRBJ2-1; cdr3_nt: TGTGCCAGCAGTTTAGAGTTTGACAGGGCAAAAACTGAGCAGTTCTTC; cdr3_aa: CASSLEFDRAKTEQFF
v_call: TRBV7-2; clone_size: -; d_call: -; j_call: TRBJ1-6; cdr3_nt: TGTGCCAGCAGCTTATCGGGGAGAGGATCACCCCTCCACTTT; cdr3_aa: CASSLSGRGSPLHF
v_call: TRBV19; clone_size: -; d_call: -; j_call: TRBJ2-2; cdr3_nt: TGTGCCAGTAGTATAGATGGAGGTGCCACCGGGGAGCTGTTTTTT; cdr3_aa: CASSIDGGATGELFF
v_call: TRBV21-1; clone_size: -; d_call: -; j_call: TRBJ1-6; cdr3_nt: TGTGCCAGCAGCAAAGGCCGACAGGGGGCTTTAGGCTCACCCCTCCACTTT; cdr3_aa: CASSKGRQGALGSPLHF
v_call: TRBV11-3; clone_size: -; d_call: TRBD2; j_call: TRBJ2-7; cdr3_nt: TGTGCCAGCAGCCTCTCTAGCGGGGAGACCTACGAGCAGTACTTC; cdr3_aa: CASSLSSGETYEQYF
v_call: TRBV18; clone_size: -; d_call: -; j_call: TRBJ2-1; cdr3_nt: TGTGCCAGCTCACCACCTATTGTCTCTAGCGCTTACAATGAGCAGTTCTTC; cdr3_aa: CASSPPIVSSAYNEQFF
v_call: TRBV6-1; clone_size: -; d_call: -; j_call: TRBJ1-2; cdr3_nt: TGTGCCAGCAGTGGGCCACCGGGACACCCACCGGATAATGGCTACACCTTC; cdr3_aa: CASSGPPGHPPDNGYTF
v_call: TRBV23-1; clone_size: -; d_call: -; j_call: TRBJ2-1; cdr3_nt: TGCGCCAGCAGTCTCGAGGGAATTTCCAATCATGAGCAGTTCTTC; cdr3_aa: CASSLEGISNHEQFF
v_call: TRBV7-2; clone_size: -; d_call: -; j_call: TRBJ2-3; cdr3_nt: TGTGCCAGCAGCGGAGGAGTAGTCACTAGCACAGATACGCAGTATTTT; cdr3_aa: CASSGGVVTSTDTQYF
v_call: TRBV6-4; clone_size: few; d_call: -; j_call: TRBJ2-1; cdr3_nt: TGTGCCAGCAGTGCTAGCTCCTACAATGAGCAGTTCTTC; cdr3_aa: CASSASSYNEQFF
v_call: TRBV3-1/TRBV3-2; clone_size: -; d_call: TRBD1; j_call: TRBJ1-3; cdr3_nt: TGTGCCAGCAGCCTGGGACAGTACTCTGGAAACACCATATATTTT; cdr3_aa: CASSLGQYSGNTIYF
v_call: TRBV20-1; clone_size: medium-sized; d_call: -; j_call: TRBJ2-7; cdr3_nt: TGCAGTGCTAGTGGCGGCAACTACGAGCAGTACTTC; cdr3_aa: CSASGGNYEQYF
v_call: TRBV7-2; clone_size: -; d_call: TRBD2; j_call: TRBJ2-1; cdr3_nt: TGTGCCAGCAGCTCCCAGACTAGCGGGGGGGCCGTTGAGCAGTTCTTC; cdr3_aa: CASSSQTSGGAVEQFF
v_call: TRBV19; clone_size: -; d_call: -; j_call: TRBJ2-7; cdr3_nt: TGTGCCAGCACTGACCGGGACTACGAGCAGTACTTC; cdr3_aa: CASTDRDYEQYF
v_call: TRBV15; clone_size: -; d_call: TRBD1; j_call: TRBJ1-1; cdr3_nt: TGTGCCACCAGCAGACTCAGACAGGGAGAAGCTTTCTTT; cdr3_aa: CATSRLRQGEAFF
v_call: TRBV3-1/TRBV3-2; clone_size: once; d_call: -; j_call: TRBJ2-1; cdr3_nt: TGTGCCAGCAGCAAGACAGGAATCTCCTACAATGAGCAGTTCTTC; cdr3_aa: CASSKTGISYNEQFF
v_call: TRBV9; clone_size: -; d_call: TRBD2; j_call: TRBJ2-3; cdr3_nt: TGTGCCAGCAGCGTTGGAGCTAGCGGGACCACAGATACGCAGTATTTT; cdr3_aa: CASSVGASGTTDTQYF
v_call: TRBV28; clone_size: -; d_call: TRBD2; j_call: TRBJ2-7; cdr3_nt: TGTGCCAGCAGTTTACCGGGACTAGCTGCTGGCGAGCAGTACTTC; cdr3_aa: CASSLPGLAAGEQYF
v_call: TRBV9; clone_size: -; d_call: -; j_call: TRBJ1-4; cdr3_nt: TGTGCCAGCTCTCCGCGGGGGGTGAAGGAAAAACTGTTTTTT; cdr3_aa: CASSPRGVKEKLFF
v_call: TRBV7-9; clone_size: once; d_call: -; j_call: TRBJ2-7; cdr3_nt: TGTGCCAGCAGCTTCATTTTCGGGGGCTCCTACGAGCAGTACTTC; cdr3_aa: CASSFIFGGSYEQYF
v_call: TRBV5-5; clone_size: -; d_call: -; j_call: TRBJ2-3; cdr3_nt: TGTGCCAGCAGCTTATGGGGGGTCCGAGATACGCAGTATTTT; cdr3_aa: CASSLWGVRDTQYF
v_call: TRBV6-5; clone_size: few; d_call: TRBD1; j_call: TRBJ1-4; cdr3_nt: TGTGCCAGCAGTAACCGACAGGGGGAAGAAAAACTGTTTTTT; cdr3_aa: CASSNRQGEEKLFF
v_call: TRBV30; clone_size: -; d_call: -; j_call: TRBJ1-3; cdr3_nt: TGTGCCTGGAGAACAGGAAACTCTGGAAACACCATATATTTT; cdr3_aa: CAWRTGNSGNTIYF
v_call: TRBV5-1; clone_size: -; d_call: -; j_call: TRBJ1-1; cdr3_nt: TGCGCCAGCAGCTTTGAACAGGGATATACTGAAGCTTTCTTT; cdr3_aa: CASSFEQGYTEAFF
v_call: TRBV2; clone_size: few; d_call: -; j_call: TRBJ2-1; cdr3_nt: TGTGCCAGCAGTGCGACAACGCACAATGAGCAGTTCTTC; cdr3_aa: CASSATTHNEQFF
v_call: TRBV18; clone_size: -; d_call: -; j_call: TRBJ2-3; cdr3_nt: TGTGCCAGCTCACCACGGGCCGGGAACACAGATACGCAGTATTTT; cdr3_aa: CASSPRAGNTDTQYF
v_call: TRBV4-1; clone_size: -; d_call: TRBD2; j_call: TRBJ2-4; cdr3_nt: TGCGCCAGCAGCCAAGGGCGGGCGGGGGGCACAGCCAAAAACATTCAGTACTTC; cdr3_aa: CASSQGRAGGTAKNIQYF
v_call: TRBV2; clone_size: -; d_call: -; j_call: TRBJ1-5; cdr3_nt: TGTGCCAGCAGTGAACAGGGTTGGGGCAATCAGCCCCAGCATTTT; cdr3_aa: CASSEQGWGNQPQHF
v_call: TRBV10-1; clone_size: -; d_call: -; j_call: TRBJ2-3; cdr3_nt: TGCGCCAGTTCCCACTCCGGGGTTAGCACAGATACGCAGTATTTT; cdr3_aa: CASSHSGVSTDTQYF
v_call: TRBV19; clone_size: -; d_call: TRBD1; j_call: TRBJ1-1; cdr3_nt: TGTGCCAGTAGAAGACAGGGCGGGAACACTGAAGCTTTCTTT; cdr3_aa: CASRRQGGNTEAFF
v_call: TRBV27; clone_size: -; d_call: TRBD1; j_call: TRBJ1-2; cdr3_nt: TGTGCCAGCAGTGGGTTGACAGGGCCTAACTATGGCTACACCTTC; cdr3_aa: CASSGLTGPNYGYTF
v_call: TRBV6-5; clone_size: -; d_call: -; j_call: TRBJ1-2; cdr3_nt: TGTGCCAGCAGTTACTCGAATACCGCCAGAGGAAATGGCTACACCTTC; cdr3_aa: CASSYSNTARGNGYTF
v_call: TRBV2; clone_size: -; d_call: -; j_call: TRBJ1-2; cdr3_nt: TGTGCCAGCAAACCAGAAGGGGTTCGCTATGGCTACACCTTC; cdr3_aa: CASKPEGVRYGYTF
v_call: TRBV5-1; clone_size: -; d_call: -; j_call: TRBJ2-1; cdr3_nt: TGCGCCAGCAGCTATCGAGGATACAATGAGCAGTTCTTC; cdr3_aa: CASSYRGYNEQFF
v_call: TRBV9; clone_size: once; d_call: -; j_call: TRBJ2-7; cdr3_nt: TGTGCCAGCAGCGTAGGTCAGGGAAGGGACGAGCAGTACTTC; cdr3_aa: CASSVGQGRDEQYF
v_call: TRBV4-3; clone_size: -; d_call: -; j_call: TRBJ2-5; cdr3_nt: TGCGCCAGCAGCCAAGATATTCGGAGAGAGACCCAGTACTTC; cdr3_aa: CASSQDIRRETQYF
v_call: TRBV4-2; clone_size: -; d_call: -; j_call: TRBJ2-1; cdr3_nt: TGTGCCAGCAGCCAAATCCGGCGGCGGATTAGCTCCTACAATGAGCAGTTCTTC; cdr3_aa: CASSQIRRRISSYNEQFF